This T cell receptor beta chain was sequenced during a study of CD8 T cells in Susac syndrome. Random hexamers were used to reverse transcribe roughly 0.5 to 1 ug of RNA. immunoSEQ multiplex PCR amplified TCR beta CDR3 across 54 Vbeta, 13 Jbeta. TCRdb redid the calling of the immunoSEQ multiplex PCR reads with MiXCR, one entry per CDR3 protein. The sample shows approximately 210,000 distinct CDR3 sequences, about 95% of them seen only once. The CDR3 is 17 amino acids. V shed 5 bases, J shed 8 bases, and the junction held 17 bases outside the gene matches. Germline V gene sequence: CDR1 SGHTA, CDR2 FQGNSA. Through negative isolation, CD4+ and CD8+ T cells were obtained, while TEMRA cells were enriched using FACS.

The sequencing input was CD4+ T cells from PBMCs. This clonotype was obtained from a human donor with multiple sclerosis. The V and J genes are TRBV7-2 and TRBJ1-5, with 8 bases aligning to TRBD1. The CDR3 DNA is TGTGCCAGCAGCCCACAGCCGACAGGGGCCGGGGGGGAGCCCCAGCATTTT. This gives the protein CASSPQPTGAGGEPQHF.